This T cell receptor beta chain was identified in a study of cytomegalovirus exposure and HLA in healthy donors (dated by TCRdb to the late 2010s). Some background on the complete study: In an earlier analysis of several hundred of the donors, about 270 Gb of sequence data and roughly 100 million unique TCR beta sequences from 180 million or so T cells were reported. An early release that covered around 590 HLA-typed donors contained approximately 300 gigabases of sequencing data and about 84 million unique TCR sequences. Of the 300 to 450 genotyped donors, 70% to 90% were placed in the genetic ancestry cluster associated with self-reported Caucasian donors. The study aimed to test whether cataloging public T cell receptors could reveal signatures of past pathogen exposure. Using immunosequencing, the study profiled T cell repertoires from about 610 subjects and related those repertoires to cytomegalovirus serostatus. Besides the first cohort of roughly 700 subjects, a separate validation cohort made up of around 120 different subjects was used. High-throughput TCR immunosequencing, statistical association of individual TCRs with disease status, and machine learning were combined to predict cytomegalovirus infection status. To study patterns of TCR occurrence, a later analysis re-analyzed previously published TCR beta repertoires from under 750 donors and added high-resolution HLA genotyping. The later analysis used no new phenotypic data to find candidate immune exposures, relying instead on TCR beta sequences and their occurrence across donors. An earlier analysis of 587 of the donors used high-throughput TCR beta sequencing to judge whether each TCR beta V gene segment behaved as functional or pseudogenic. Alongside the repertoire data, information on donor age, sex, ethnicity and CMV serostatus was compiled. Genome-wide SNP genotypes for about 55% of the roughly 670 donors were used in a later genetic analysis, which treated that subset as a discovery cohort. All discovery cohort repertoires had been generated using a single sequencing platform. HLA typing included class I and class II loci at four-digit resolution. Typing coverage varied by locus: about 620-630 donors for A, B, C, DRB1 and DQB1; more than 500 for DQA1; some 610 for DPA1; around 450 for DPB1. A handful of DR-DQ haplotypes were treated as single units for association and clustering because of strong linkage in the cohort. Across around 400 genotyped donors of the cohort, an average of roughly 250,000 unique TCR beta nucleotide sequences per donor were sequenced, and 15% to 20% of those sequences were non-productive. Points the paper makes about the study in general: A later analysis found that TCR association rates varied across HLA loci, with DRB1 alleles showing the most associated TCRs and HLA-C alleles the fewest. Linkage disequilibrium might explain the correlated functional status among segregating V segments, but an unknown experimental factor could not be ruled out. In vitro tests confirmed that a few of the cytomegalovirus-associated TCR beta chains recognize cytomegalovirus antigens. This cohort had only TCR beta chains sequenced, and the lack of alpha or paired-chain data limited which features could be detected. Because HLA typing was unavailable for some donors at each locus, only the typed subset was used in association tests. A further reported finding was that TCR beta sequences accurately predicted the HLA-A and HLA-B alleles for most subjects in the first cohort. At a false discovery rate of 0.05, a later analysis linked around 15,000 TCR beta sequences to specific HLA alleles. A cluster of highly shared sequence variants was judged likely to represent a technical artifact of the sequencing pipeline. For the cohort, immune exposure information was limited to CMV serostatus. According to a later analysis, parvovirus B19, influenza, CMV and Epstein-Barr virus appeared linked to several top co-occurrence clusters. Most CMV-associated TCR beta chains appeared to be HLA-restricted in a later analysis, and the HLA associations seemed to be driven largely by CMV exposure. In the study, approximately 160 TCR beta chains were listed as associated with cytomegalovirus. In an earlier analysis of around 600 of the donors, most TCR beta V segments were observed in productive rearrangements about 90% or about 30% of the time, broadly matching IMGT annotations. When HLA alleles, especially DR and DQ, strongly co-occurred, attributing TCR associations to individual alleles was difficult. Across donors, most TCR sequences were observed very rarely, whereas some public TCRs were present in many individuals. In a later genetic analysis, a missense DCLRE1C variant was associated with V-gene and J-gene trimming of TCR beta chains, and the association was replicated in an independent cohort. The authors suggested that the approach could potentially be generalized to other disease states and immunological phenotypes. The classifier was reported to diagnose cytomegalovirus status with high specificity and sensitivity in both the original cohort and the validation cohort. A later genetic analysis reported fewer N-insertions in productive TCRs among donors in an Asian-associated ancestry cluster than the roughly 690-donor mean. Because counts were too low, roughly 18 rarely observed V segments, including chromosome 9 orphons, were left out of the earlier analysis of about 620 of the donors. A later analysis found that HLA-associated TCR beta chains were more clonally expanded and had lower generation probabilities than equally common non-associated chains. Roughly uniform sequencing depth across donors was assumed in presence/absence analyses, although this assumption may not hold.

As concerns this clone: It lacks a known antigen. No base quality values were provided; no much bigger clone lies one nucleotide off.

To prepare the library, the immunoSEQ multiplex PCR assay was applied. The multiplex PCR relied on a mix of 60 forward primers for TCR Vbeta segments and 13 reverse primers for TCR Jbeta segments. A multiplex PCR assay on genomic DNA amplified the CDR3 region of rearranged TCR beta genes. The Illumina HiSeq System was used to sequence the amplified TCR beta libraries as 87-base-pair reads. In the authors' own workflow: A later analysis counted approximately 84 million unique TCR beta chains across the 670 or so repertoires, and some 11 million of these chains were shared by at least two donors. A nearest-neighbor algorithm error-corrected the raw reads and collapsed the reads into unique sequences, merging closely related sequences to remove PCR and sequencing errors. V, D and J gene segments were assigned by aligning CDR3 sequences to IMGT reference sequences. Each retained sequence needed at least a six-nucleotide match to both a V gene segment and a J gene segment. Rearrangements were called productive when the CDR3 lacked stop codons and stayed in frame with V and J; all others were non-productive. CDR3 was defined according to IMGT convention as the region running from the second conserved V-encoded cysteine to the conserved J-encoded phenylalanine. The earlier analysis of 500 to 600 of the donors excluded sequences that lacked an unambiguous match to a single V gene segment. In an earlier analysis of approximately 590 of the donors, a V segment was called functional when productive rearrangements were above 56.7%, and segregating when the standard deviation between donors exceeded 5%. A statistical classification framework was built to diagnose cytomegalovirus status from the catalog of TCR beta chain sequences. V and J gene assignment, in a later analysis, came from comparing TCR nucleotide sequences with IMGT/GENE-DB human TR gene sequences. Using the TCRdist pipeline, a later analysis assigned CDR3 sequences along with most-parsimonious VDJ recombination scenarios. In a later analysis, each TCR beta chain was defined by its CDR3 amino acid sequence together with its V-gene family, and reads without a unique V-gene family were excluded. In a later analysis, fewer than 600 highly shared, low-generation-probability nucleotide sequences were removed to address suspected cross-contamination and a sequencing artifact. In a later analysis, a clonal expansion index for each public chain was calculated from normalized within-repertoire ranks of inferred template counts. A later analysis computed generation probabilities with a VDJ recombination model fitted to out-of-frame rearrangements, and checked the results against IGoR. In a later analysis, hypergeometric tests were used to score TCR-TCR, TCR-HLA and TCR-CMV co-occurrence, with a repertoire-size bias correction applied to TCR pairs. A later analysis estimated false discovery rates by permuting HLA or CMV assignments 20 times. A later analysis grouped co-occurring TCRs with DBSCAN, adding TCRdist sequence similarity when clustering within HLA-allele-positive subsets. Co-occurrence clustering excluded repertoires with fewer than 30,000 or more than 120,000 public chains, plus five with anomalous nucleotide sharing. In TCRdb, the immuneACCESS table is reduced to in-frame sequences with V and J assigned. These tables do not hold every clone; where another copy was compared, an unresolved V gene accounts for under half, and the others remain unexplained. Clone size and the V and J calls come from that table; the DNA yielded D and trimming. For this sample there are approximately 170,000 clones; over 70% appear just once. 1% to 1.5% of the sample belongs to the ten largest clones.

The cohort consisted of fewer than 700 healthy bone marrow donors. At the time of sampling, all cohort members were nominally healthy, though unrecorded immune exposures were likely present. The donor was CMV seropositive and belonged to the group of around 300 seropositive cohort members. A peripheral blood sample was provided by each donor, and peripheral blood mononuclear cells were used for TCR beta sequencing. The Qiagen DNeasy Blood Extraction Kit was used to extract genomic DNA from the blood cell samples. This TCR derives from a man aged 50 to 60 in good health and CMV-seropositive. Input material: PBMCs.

The encoded CDR3 is CASRGSGGALRSTDTQYF. Read as DNA, the sequence is TGCGCCAGCAGGGGATCCGGGGGGGCCTTAAGAAGCACAGATACGCAGTATTTT. Rearrangement joined TRBV10-2 to TRBJ2-3; 8 bases in the middle match TRBD2. CDR1 WSHSY and CDR2 SAAADI are derived from the germline V gene. V is trimmed back by 6 bases and J by 0 bases, and the junction contains 14 bases that no gene match accounts for. The CDR3 contains 18 residues, cysteine and phenylalanine counted. Only the CDR3 DNA is retained, 54 bases long and in frame from the first base.